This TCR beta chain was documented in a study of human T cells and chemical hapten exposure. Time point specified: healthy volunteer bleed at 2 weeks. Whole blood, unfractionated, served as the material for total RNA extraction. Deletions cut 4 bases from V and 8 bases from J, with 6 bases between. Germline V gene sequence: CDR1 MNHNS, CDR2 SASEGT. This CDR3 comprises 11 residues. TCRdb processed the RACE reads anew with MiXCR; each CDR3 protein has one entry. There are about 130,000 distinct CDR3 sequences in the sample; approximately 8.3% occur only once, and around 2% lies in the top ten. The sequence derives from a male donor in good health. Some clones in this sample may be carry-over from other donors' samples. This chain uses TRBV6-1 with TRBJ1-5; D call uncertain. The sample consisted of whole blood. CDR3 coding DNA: TGTGCCAGCAGTGGGGGTGAGCCCCAGCATTTT. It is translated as CASSGGEPQHF.